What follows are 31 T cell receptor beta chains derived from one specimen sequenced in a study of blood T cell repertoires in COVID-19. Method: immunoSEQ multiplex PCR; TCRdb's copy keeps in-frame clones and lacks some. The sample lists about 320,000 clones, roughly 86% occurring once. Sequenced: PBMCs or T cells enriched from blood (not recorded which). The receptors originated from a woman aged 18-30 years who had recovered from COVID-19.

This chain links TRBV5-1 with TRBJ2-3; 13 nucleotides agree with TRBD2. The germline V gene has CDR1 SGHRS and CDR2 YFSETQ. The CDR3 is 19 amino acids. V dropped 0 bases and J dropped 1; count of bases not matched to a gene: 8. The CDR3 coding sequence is TGCGCCAGCAGCTTGGCTACTAGCGGGAGGGCCCTCGGCACAGATACGCAGTATTTT. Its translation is CASSLATSGRALGTDTQYF.

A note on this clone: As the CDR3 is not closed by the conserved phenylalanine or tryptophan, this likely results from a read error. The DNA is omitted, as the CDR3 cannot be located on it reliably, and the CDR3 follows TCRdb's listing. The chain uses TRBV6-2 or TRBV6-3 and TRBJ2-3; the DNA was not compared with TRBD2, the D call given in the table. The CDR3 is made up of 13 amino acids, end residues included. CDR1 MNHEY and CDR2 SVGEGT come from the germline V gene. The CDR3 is CASSFGTSGGLGL.

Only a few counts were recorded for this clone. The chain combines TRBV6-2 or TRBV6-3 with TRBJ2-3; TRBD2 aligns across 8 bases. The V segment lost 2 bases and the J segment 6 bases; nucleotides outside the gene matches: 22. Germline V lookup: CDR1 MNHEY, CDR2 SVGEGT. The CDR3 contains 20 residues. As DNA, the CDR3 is TGTGCCAGCAGTTACGGACTTTCGACGACTAGCGCCGAGTACCTGGATACGCAGTATTTT. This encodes CASSYGLSTTSAEYLDTQYF.

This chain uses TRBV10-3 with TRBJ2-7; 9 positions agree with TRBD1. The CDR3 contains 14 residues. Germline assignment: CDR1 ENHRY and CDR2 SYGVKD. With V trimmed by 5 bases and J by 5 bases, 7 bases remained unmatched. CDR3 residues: CAISPFGTGNEQYF. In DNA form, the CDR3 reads TGTGCCATCAGTCCTTTCGGGACAGGGAACGAGCAGTACTTC.

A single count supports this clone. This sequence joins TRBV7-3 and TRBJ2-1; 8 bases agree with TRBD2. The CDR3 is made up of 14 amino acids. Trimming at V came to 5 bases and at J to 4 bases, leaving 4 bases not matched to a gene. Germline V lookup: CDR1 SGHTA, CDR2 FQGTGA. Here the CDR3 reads CASSRGGKYNEQFF. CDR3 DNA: TGTGCCAGCAGCCGGGGGGGAAAATACAATGAGCAGTTCTTC.

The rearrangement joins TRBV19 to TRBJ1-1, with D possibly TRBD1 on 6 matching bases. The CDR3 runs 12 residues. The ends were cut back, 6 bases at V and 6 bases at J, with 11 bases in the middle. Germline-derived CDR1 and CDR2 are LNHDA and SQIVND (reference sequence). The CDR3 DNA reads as TGTGCCAGTAGCAAACAGGGATCTGAAGCTTTCTTT. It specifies CASSKQGSEAFF.

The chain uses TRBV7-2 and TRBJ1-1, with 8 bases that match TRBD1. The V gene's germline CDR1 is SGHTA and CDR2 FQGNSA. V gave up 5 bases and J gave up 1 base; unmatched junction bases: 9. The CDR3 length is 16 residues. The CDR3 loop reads CASSAVHGQGNTEAFF. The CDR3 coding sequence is TGTGCCAGCAGCGCTGTACACGGACAGGGGAACACTGAAGCTTTCTTT.

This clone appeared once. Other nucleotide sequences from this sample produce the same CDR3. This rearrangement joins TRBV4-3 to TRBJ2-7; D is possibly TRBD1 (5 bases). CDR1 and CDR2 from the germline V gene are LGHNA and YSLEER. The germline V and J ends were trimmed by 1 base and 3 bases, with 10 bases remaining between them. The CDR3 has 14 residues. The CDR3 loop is CASSQGVQGYEQYF. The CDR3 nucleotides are TGCGCCAGCAGCCAAGGTGTGCAGGGCTACGAGCAGTACTTC.

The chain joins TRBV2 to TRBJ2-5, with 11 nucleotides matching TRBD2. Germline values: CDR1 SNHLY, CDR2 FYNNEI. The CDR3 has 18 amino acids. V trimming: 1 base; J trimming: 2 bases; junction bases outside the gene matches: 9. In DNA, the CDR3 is TGTGCCAGCAGTGAAGACTTAGCGGGGGGGCTCCGACAAGAGACCCAGTACTTC. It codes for CASSEDLAGGLRQETQYF.

The CDR3 loop is CASSPQGGRYEQYF. Here the CDR3 DNA reads TGCGCCAGCAGCCCGCAGGGAGGGCGTTACGAGCAGTACTTC. The chain employs TRBV5-1 and TRBJ2-7, with 7 positions matching TRBD2. CDR1 is SGHRS and CDR2 is YFSETQ in the germline V gene. The CDR3 runs to 14 residues. V was clipped by 4 bases and J by 4 bases; unmatched bases: 8.

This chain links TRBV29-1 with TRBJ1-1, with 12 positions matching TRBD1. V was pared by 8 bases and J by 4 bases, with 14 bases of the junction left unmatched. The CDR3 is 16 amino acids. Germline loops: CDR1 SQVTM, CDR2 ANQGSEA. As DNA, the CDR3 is TGCAGCCCGACTTCTCCGGGACAGGGGGCGGGCACTGAAGCTTTCTTT. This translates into CSPTSPGQGAGTEAFF.

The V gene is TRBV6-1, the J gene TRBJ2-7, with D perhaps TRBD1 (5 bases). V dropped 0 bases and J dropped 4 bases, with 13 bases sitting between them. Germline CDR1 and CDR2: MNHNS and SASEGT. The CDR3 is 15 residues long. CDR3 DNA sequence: TGTGCCAGCAGTGAAGCCCCAGGGAATCGGTACGAGCAGTACTTC. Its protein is CASSEAPGNRYEQYF.

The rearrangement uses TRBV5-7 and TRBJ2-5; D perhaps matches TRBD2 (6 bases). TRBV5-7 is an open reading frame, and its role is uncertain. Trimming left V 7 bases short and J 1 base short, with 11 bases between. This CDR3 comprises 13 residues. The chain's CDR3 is CASHSGLQETQYF. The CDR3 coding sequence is TGTGCCAGCCATTCGGGACTCCAAGAGACCCAGTACTTC.

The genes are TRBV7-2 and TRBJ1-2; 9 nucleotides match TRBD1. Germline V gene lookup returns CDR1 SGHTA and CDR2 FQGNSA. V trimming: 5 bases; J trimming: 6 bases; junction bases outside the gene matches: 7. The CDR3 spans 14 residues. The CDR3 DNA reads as TGTGCCAGCAGCCAAAGACAGGGGGAAGATGGCTACACCTTC. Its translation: CASSQRQGEDGYTF.

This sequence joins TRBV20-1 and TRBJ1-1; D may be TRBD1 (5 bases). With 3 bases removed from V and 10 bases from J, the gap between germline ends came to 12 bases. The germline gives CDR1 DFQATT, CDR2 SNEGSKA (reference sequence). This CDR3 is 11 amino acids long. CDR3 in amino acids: CSASLQGLAFF. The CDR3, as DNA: TGCAGTGCTAGCCTTCAGGGACTAGCTTTCTTT.

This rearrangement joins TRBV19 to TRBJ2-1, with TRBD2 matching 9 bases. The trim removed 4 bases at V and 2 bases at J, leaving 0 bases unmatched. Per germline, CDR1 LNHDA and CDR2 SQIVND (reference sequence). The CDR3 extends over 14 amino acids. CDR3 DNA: TGTGCCAGTAGTACTAGCGGGACCTACAATGAGCAGTTCTTC. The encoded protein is CASSTSGTYNEQFF.

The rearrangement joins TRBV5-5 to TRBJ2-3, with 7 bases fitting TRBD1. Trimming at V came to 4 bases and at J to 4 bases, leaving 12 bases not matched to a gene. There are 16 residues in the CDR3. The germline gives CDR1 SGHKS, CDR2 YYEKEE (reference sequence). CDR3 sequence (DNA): TGTGCCAGCAGCCAAACCCCACAGGGGCAGGCAGATACGCAGTATTTT. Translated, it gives CASSQTPQGQADTQYF.

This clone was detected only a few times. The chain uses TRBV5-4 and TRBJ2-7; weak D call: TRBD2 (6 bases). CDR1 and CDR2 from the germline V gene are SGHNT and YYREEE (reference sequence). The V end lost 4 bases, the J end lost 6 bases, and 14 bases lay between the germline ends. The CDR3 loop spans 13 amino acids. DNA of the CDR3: TGTGCCAGCAGCCCGGACGGGGGAATCGAGCAGTACTTC. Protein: CASSPDGGIEQYF.

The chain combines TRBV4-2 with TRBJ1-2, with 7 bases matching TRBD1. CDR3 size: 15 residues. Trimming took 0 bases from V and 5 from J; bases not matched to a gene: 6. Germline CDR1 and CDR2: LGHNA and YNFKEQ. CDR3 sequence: CASSQDRGQQYGYTF. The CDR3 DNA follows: TGTGCCAGCAGCCAAGATCGGGGACAGCAATATGGCTACACCTTC.

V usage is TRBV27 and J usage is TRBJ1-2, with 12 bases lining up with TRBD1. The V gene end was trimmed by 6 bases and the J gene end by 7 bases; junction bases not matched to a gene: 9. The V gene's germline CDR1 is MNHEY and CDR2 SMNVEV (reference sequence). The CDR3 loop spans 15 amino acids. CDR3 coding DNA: TGTGCCAGCAGCCTCTCGGGACAGGGGGCGTTTGGCTACACCTTC. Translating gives CASSLSGQGAFGYTF.

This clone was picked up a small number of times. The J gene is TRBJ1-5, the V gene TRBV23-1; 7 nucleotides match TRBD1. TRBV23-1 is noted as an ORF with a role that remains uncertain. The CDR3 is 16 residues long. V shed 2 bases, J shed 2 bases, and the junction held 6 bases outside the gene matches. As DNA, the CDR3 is TGCGCCAGCAGTCAAGGAAGGGGGCCAGGCAATCAGCCCCAGCATTTT. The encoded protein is CASSQGRGPGNQPQHF.

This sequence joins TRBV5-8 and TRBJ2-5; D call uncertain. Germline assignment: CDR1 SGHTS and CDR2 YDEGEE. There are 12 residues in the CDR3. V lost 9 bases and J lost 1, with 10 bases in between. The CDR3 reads CATPRFQETQYF. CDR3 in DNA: TGTGCCACCCCCCGGTTCCAAGAGACCCAGTACTTC.

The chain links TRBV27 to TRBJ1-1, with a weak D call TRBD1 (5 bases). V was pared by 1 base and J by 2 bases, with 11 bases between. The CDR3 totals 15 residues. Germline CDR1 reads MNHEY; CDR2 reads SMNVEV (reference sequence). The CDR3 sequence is CASSLWGDSNTEAFF. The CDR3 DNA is TGTGCCAGCAGTTTATGGGGGGATAGTAACACTGAAGCTTTCTTT.

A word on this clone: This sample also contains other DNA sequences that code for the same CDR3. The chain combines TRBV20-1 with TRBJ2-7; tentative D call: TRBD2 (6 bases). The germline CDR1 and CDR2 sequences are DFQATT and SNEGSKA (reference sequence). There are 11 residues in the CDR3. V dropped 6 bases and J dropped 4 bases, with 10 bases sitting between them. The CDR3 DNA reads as TGCAGTGCGCGGGGACCTTACGAGCAGTACTTC. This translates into CSARGPYEQYF.

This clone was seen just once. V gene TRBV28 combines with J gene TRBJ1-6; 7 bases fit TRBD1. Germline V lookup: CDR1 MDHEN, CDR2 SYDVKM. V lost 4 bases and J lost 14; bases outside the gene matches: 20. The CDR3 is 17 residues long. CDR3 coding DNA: TGTGCCAGCAGTTCACCCGACGGACAGGTCGCCGGGGGGGCCCTCCACTTT. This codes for CASSSPDGQVAGGALHF.

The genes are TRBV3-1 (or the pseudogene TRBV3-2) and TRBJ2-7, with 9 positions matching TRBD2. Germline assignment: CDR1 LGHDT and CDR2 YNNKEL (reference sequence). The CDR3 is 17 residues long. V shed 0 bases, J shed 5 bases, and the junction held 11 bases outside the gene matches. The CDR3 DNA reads TGTGCCAGCAGCCAAGATGATGCGGGAGGGCCAACGGACGAGCAGTACTTC. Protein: CASSQDDAGGPTDEQYF.

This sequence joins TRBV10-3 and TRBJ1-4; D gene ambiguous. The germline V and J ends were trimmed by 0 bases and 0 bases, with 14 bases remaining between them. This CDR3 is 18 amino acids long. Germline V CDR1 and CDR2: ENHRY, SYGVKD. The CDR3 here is CAISESRSGDSTNEKLFF. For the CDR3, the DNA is TGTGCCATCAGTGAGTCGAGGAGCGGGGATTCAACTAATGAAAAACTGTTTTTT.

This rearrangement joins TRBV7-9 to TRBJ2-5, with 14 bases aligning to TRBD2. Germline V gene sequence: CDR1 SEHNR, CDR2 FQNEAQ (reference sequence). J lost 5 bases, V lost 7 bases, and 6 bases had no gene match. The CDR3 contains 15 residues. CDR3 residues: CASTGTSGSQETQYF. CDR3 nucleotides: TGTGCCAGCACCGGGACTAGCGGGAGCCAGGAGACCCAGTACTTC.

In nucleotides, the CDR3 is TGTGCCAGCAGTCGACAGGGGCTGGCTGAAGCTTTCTTT. It yields the protein CASSRQGLAEAFF. The V and J genes are TRBV5-6 and TRBJ1-1, with 8 bases identical to TRBD1. The CDR3 totals 13 residues. Per the germline V gene, CDR1 is SGHDT and CDR2 is YYEEEE. J gave up 6 bases and V 5 bases, and 6 bases lay outside the gene matches.

The CDR3 protein is CASSELLAGGGDTQYF. The CDR3 bases are TGTGCCAGCAGTGAACTTCTAGCGGGAGGCGGAGATACGCAGTATTTT. V is TRBV2 and J is TRBJ2-3; 11 nucleotides line up with TRBD2. V was pared by 2 bases and J by 5 bases, with 6 bases of the junction left unmatched. The CDR3 has 16 amino acids. Germline V gives CDR1 SNHLY, CDR2 FYNNEI.

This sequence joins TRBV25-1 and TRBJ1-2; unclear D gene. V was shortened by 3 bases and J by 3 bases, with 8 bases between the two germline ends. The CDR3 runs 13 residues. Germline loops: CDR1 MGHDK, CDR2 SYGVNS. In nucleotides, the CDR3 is TGTGCCAGCAGTGACGGAGAATACTATGGCTACACCTTC. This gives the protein CASSDGEYYGYTF.